This passage covers 32 T cell receptor beta chains from one sample sequenced in a study of tumor and adjacent non-tumor tissue in lung cancer. Three rounds of nested PCR, following a modified ARM-PCR protocol, produced the TCRbeta library. TCRdb analysed the multiplex PCR reads with MiXCR anew, one entry per CDR3 protein. The repertoire holds approximately 120,000 distinct CDR3 sequences, with 62% as singletons. RNA was extracted from bulk tissue without any cell sorting. Distant lung tissue was collected more than 3 cm away from the tumor edge. The sequenced sample consisted of distant non-tumor lung tissue. These receptors were collected from a man aged 60 to 75 with non-small cell lung cancer.

Here the CDR3 reads CASSSPGDLSVKNIQYF. CDR3 nucleotide sequence: TGTGCCAGCAGTTCTCCGGGGGATCTTTCAGTCAAAAACATTCAGTACTTC. J is TRBJ2-4 and V is TRBV6-2 or TRBV6-3, with D perhaps TRBD2 (6 bases). The CDR3 loop spans 17 amino acids. V lost 4 bases and J 3 bases, leaving 19 bases between the germline ends. The germline V gene has CDR1 MNHEY and CDR2 SVGEGT.

There are many counts of this clonotype. The chain joins TRBV28 to TRBJ2-7; no reliable D call. Germline V CDR1 and CDR2: MDHEN, SYDVKM. The V end was cut by 10 bases, the J end by 6 bases, with 13 bases between. The CDR3 is made up of 11 amino acids. Here the CDR3 reads CATQVRGEQYF. In DNA, the CDR3 is TGTGCCACCCAGGTCAGAGGCGAGCAGTACTTC.

Comments on this clonotype: At one of its ends the junction is not consistent with the germline gene, which may arise from a read error. This chain uses TRBV12-3 or TRBV12-4 with TRBJ1-3; D call uncertain. The CDR3 length is 15 residues. The CDR3 DNA follows: TGTGCCGGCAGCCCTAACATGGGGACTGGAAACACCATATATTTT. Its translation is CAGSPNMGTGNTIYF.

On this clonotype itself: A much larger clone sits a single nucleotide away, making a read error possible. The chain employs TRBV6-1 and TRBJ1-1; 7 nucleotides line up with TRBD1. From germline, CDR1 is MNHNS and CDR2 SASEGT. The CDR3 is made up of 14 amino acids. The CDR3 nucleotides are TGTGTCAGCAGTGACAACACAGGGGCCACTGAAGCTTTCTTT. Encoded protein: CVSSDNTGATEAFF.

In its sample, this clonotype was seen once. Given a much more abundant clone one base away, this may be a read error. The CDR3 ends on some other residue instead of the conserved phenylalanine or tryptophan, so this is likely a read error. V and J are TRBV28 and TRBJ2-7; D unresolved. Germline CDR1 MDHEN, CDR2 SYDVKM. The CDR3 covers 12 residues. Trimming took 4 bases from V and 2 from J, leaving 6 bases between them. CDR3 nucleotides: TGTGCCAGCAGTTCTCGGACCTACGAGCAGTACTTA. Its translation is CASSSRTYEQYL.

A word on this clonotype: One end of the junction fails to match germline, which may point to a read error. The chain is built from TRBV7-8 and TRBJ1-5; 8 bases match TRBD1. The CDR3 extends over 14 amino acids. Germline V CDR1 and CDR2: SGHVS, FQNEAQ. CDR3 coding DNA: TGCGCCAGCAGCCCCCAGGGGGCTCCAGTGCCCCAGCATTTT. Protein: CASSPQGAPVPQHF.

In the case of this clonotype: This may arise from a read error, as a much more abundant clone is one base away. This rearrangement joins TRBV7-9 to TRBJ1-4; D gene ambiguous. The CDR3 is 14 amino acids. CDR1 and CDR2 (germline): SEHNR, FQNEAQ (reference sequence). The CDR3 loop reads CANSTDGLGEKLFF. CDR3 nucleotides: TGTGCCAACAGCACGGACGGATTAGGTGAAAAACTGTTTTTT.

Note on this clonotype: A much larger clone is a single base away; this may be a read error. The chain's CDR3 is CASSTTHGLKNIQYF. The CDR3 DNA reads as TGTGCCAGCAGCACCACACACGGATTAAAAAACATTCAGTACTTC. The chain recombines TRBV5-6 with TRBJ2-4; D remains unclear. CDR1 and CDR2 from the germline V gene are SGHDT and YYEEEE. Trimming shortened V by 4 bases and J by 4 bases, and 15 bases separated the two germline ends. The CDR3 has 15 residues.

The chain recombines TRBV12-3 or TRBV12-4 with TRBJ1-5; no clear D gene. V was cut by 5 bases and J by 3 bases, with 14 bases left in between. This CDR3 spans 15 amino acids. CDR3 residues: CASSPHLGNNQPQHF. CDR3 nucleotides: TGTGCCAGCAGTCCCCATCTCGGTAACAATCAGCCCCAGCATTTT.

By sample share, this clonotype is medium-sized. J is TRBJ2-1 and V is TRBV11-1; 10 positions match TRBD2. Germline-derived CDR1 and CDR2 are SGHAT and FQDESV (reference sequence). V gave up 5 bases and J gave up 9 bases; unmatched junction bases: 19. The CDR3 contains 18 residues. The CDR3 here is CASSKHWTSGPIFSEQFF. The DNA of the CDR3 is TGTGCCAGCAGCAAACATTGGACTAGCGGACCGATCTTTAGTGAGCAGTTCTTC.

The J gene is TRBJ1-2, the V gene TRBV28; D may be TRBD1 (6 bases). Germline loops: CDR1 MDHEN, CDR2 SYDVKM. With 4 bases removed from V and 5 bases from J, the gap between germline ends came to 14 bases. The CDR3 has 14 amino acids. CDR3 in DNA: TGTGCCAGCAGTTCTCCAGGGGCCGCATATGGCTACACCTTC. It specifies CASSSPGAAYGYTF.

As concerns this clonotype: Mismatch with germline at one junction end may stem from a read error. The V and J genes are TRBV29-1 and TRBJ2-5, with D possibly being TRBD2 (5 bases). Germline CDR1 and CDR2: SQVTM and ANQGSEA. CDR3 length equals 12 residues. CDR3 protein: CSALTRIETQYF. As DNA, the CDR3 is TGTAGCGCCTTAACAAGGATCGAGACCCAGTACTTC.

This clonotype was detected only a few times. An end of the junction differs from the germline gene, which may be a read error. V and J are TRBV11-2 and TRBJ2-5; a possible D gene is TRBD1 (7 bases). The CDR3 contains 15 residues. Looked up from germline, CDR1 is SGHAT and CDR2 is FQNNGV. The CDR3: CASSENRGSGETRYF. The CDR3 DNA follows: TGTGCCAGCAGCGAGAACAGGGGATCGGGGGAGACCCGGTACTTC.

With respect to this clonotype: Since the CDR3 does not end with the conserved phenylalanine or tryptophan, this likely comes from a read error. This chain connects TRBV6-5 to TRBJ2-6, with D tentatively TRBD1 (5 bases). The V gene's germline CDR1 is MNHEY and CDR2 SVGAGI. The CDR3 has 20 amino acids. Here the CDR3 DNA reads TGTGCCAGCACTCCCTCACGGCCTGGGGCCAGATTCTCTAGGGCCAACGTCCTGACTATC. This sequence encodes CASTPSRPGARFSRANVLTI.

DNA of the CDR3: TGTGCCAGCGGTTCCAGGCGGTTGACTGAAGCTTTCTTT. It yields the protein CASGSRRLTEAFF. This chain uses TRBV12-3 or TRBV12-4 with TRBJ1-1; the D is unclear. CDR3 length equals 13 residues. V was cut by 8 bases and J by 5 bases, with 15 bases left in between.

The table lists this clonotype with a few counts. A much larger clone differs from this one at a single base, so this may be a read error. The chain combines TRBV6-1 with TRBJ2-7; 9 bases line up with TRBD1. This CDR3 is 14 amino acids long. In germline, CDR1 is MNHNS, CDR2 SASEGT. The CDR3 sequence: CAGRTGAGRYEQYF. CDR3 DNA sequence: TGTGCCGGCAGGACAGGGGCCGGGAGGTACGAGCAGTACTTC.

This chain links TRBV29-1 with TRBJ1-2, with D unresolved. The CDR3 sequence is 15 residues long. V dropped 7 bases and J dropped 4 bases, with 22 bases sitting between them. Germline assignment: CDR1 SQVTM and CDR2 ANQGSEA. The CDR3 here is CSAGGSRWGIYGYTF. CDR3 DNA: TGCAGCGCCGGAGGTAGCAGGTGGGGAATCTATGGCTACACCTTC. The full variable domain, rest sourced from reference TRBV29-1 and TRBJ1-2, is SAVISQKPSRDICQRGTSLTIQCQVDSQVTMMFWYRQQPGQSLTLIATANQGSEATYESGFVIDKFPISRPNLTFSTLTVSNMSPEDSSIYLCSAGGSRWGIYGYTFGSGTRLTVV.

As regards this clonotype: Compared with germline, one end of the junction differs, possibly owing to a read error. The chain carries TRBV4-1 and TRBJ2-1; D not resolved. The V gene's germline CDR1 is MGHRA and CDR2 YSYEKL. The CDR3 has 16 residues. The CDR3 region is CASSQVGPWDYNEQFF. CDR3 DNA: TGCGCCAGCAGTCAAGTCGGGCCCTGGGACTACAATGAGCAGTTCTTC.

This clonotype has at least ten counts. The chain joins TRBV29-1 to TRBJ1-1, with 11 bases that match TRBD1. V lost 6 bases, J lost 4 bases, and 10 bases stayed unmatched. Germline values: CDR1 SQVTM, CDR2 ANQGSEA. The CDR3 contains 15 residues. The CDR3 region is CSVLGGQGAGTEAFF. The CDR3 bases are TGCAGCGTACTGGGTGGACAGGGGGCGGGCACTGAAGCTTTCTTT.

Turning to this clonotype: This may be a read error, as it is one base from a much larger clone. The chain employs TRBV6-2 or TRBV6-3 and TRBJ2-1; possibly TRBD2 for D (7 bases). This CDR3 is 13 amino acids long. Germline CDR1 reads MNHEY; CDR2 reads SVGEGT. Written as DNA, the CDR3 is TGTGCCAGCGGGGGGCGGGAGTACAATGCGCAGTTCTTC. Its translation: CASGGREYNAQFF.

The chain couples TRBV12-3 or TRBV12-4 to TRBJ1-6; 8 bases agree with TRBD1. V lost 9 bases to trimming and J lost 14 bases; unmatched junction nucleotides: 18. The CDR3 totals 15 residues. CDR3 loop: CARCFQGANRAALHF. The CDR3 nucleotides are TGTGCCAGATGTTTCCAGGGGGCGAATCGGGCGGCCCTCCACTTT.

For this clonotype: One base away lies a much larger clone, so this may be a sequencing read error. The CDR3 DNA is TGCGCCAGCAGCCAAGATCAGAACACTGCAGCTTTCTTT. Protein sequence: CASSQDQNTAAFF. V is TRBV4-1 and J is TRBJ1-1; D gene ambiguous. This CDR3 is built from 13 residues. Germline V gene sequence: CDR1 MGHRA, CDR2 YSYEKL.

This clonotype was seen many times. The rearrangement uses TRBV4-2 and TRBJ1-1; maybe TRBD1 (6 bases). Between the trimmed V and J ends, which lost 0 bases and 1 base, there was a span of 9 bases. The CDR3 runs to 15 residues. Germline lookup yields CDR1 LGHNA and CDR2 YNFKEQ. This CDR3 reads CASSQDWGQNTEAFF. The CDR3 DNA follows: TGTGCCAGCAGCCAAGACTGGGGACAGAACACTGAAGCTTTCTTT.

Remarks on this clonotype: This may come from a read error, since a much larger clone is one base off. The chain is built from TRBV20-1 and TRBJ1-1; weak D call: TRBD1 (5 bases). V shed 6 bases and J shed 10 bases, with 15 bases lying between them. Germline V CDR1 and CDR2: DFQATT, SNEGSKA (reference sequence). The CDR3 contains 11 residues. DNA for the CDR3: TGCAGTGCAGAAACGGTGAGGGGAGCTTTCTTT. It specifies CSAETVRGAFF.

This clonotype was detected only once. This likely comes from a read error, as the CDR3 has no conserved phenylalanine or tryptophan at its end. The chain joins TRBV7-3 to TRBJ2-2, with D perhaps being TRBD1 or TRBD2 (5 bases each). In germline, CDR1 is SGHTA, CDR2 FQGTGA. Trimming removed 1 base from V and 4 bases from J, with 10 bases in between. This CDR3 comprises 15 residues. CDR3 region: CASSLRGSTTGELFY. Written as DNA, the CDR3 is TGTGCCAGCAGCTTAAGGGGGAGTACCACCGGGGAGCTGTTTTAT.

With respect to this clonotype: A much more abundant neighbour one base away suggests this may be a read error. This CDR3 is missing its conserved last phenylalanine or tryptophan, likely due to a read error. The J gene is TRBJ2-1, the V gene TRBV6-5, with D possibly TRBD1 on 6 matching bases. The V gene lost 7 bases and the J gene lost 6 bases, with 16 bases spanning the gap. From germline, CDR1 is MNHEY and CDR2 SVGAGI. The CDR3 extends over 14 amino acids. The CDR3 DNA reads TGTGCCAGCACCCAAACAGGGTTTGGCAATGAGCAGTTCCTC. Translating gives CASTQTGFGNEQFL.

A word on this clonotype: The final CDR3 position lacks the conserved phenylalanine or tryptophan, pointing to a likely read error. The CDR3 region has the DNA TGTGCCAGTAGCAAACAGGGGGCAGGGAACACTGAAGCTTTCCTT. This gives the protein CASSKQGAGNTEAFL. This sequence joins TRBV12-3 or TRBV12-4 and TRBJ1-1; 9 nucleotides agree with TRBD1. The CDR3 runs to 15 residues. V was clipped by 9 bases and J by 1 base; unmatched bases: 9.

Remarks on this clonotype: The CDR3 ends on some other residue instead of the conserved phenylalanine or tryptophan, so this is likely a read error. The DNA is left out, because the CDR3 cannot be placed on it with certainty; the CDR3 is given as TCRdb lists it. The chain combines TRBV6-6 with TRBJ2-7; TRBD2 is taken as the D call from the table, unchecked against the DNA. The CDR3 is made up of 14 amino acids, end residues included. The V gene's germline CDR1 is MNHNY and CDR2 SVGAGI (reference sequence). The CDR3 spells CASSFVSGGYEKYS.

This clonotype has just one count. With a much larger clone just one base away, this may be a read error. The chain links TRBV6-5 to TRBJ1-2, with 7 bases identical to TRBD1. The CDR3 totals 15 residues. V was clipped by 4 bases and J by 8 bases; unmatched bases: 13. Per germline, CDR1 MNHEY and CDR2 SVGAGI. The CDR3 reads CASSSDRVTTEGYTF. DNA for the CDR3: TGTGCCAGCAGTTCCGACAGGGTTACTACAGAGGGCTACACCTTC.

In its sample, this clonotype was seen a few times. CDR3 amino acids: CVRYHTGTGKAQPTQETQYF. CDR3 sequence (DNA): TGTGTCAGATATCATACCGGGACAGGGAAGGCCCAACCGACCCAAGAGACCCAGTACTTC. The chain is built from TRBV6-2 or TRBV6-3 and TRBJ2-5, with 9 bases that match TRBD1. Germline V gives CDR1 MNHEY, CDR2 SVGEGT. The CDR3 has 20 residues.

The chain joins TRBV6-2 or TRBV6-3 to TRBJ1-5, with D uncertain. The CDR3 is made up of 15 amino acids. V was shortened by 7 bases and J by 6 bases, with 19 bases between the two germline ends. Germline CDR1 and CDR2: MNHEY and SVGEGT. CDR3 in DNA: TGTGCCAGCAATAAACGAGGAGGAGGTTTTCAGCCCCAGCATTTT. Protein: CASNKRGGGFQPQHF.

This clonotype was seen ten or more times. The V call is TRBV20-1, the J call TRBJ1-6; no definite D call. Trimming stripped 1 base from V and 5 bases from J, with 6 bases between. The V gene's germline CDR1 is DFQATT and CDR2 SNEGSKA (reference sequence). The length of the CDR3 is 13 residues. For the CDR3, the DNA is TGCAGTGCTAGAGGTGCCAATAATTCACCCCTCCACTTT. Protein sequence: CSARGANNSPLHF.